The following is a TCR beta chain sequence with its context. The sample originates from a study of control samples from healthy donors and cancer patients. The CDR3 length is 12 residues. The V end was cut by 6 bases, the J end by 6 bases, with 10 bases between. Libraries were prepared by immunoSEQ multiplex PCR; TCRdb keeps only in-frame clonotypes and omits some of them. The sample holds about 92,000 clones, around 80% seen once. Sequencing used blood. The chain employs TRBV23-1 and TRBJ2-3; D is possibly TRBD1 or TRBD2 (5 bases each). TRBV23-1 is classed as an ORF, of uncertain function. The clonotype originates from a woman in her sixties or seventies in good health. CDR3 in amino acids: CASSTGPDTQYF. Written as DNA, the CDR3 is TGCGCCAGCAGCACGGGACCGGATACGCAGTATTTT.